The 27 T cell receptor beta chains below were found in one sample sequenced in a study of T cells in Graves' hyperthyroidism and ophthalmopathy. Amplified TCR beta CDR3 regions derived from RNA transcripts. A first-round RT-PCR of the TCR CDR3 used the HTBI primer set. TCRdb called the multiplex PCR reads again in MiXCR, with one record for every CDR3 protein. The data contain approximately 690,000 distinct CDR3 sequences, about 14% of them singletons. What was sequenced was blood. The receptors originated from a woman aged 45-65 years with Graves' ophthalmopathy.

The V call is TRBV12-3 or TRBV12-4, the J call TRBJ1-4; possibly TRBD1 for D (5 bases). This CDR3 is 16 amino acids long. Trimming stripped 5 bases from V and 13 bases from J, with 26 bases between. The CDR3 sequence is CASSLGTGDLRIRLFF. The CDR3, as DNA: TGTGCCAGCAGTCTTGGGACGGGGGATTTGAGAATTCGACTGTTTTTT.

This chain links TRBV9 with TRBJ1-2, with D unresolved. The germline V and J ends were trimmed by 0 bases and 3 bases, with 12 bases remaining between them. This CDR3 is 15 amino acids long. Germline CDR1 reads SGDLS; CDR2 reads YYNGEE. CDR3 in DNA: TGTGCCAGCAGCGTAGCCTCGAGTTGGGACTATGGCTACACCTTC. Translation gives CASSVASSWDYGYTF.

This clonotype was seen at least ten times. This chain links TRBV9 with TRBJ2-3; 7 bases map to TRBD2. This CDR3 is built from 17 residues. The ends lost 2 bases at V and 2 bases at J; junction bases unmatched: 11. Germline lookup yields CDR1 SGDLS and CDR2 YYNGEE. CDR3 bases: TGTGCCAGCAGCGTTCGGGGCGGCGGGAGTCCCACAGATACGCAGTATTTT. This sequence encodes CASSVRGGGSPTDTQYF.

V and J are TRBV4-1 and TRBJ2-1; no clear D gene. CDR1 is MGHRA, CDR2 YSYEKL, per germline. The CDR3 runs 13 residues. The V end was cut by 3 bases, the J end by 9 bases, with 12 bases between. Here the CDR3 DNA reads TGCGCCAGCAGCCATTACTCTAACAGTGAGCAGTTCTTC. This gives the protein CASSHYSNSEQFF.

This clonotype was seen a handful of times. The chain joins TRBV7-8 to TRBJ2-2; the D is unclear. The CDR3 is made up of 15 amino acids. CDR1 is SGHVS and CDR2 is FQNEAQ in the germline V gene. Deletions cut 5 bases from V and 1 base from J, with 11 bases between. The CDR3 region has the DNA TGTGCCAGCAGCCCAAGGGCAGGGAACACCGGGGAGCTGTTTTTT. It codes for CASSPRAGNTGELFF.

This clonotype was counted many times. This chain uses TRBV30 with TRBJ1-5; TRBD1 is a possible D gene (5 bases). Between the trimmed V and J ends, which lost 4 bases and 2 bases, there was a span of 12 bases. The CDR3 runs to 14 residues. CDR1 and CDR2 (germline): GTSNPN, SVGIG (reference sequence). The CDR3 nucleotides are TGTGCCTGGACCACCGGGACGGGCAATCAGCCCCAGCATTTT. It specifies CAWTTGTGNQPQHF.

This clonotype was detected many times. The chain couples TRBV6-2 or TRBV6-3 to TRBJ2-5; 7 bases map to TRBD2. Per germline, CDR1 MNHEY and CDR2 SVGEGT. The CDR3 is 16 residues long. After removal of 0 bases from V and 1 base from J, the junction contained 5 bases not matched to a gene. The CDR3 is CASSYSQSSGQETQYF. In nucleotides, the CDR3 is TGTGCCAGCAGTTACTCGCAGTCTAGCGGCCAAGAGACCCAGTACTTC.

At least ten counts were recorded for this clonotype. The CDR3 here is CSGGAGGPLGEQYF. DNA for the CDR3: TGCAGCGGAGGAGCGGGAGGGCCTCTGGGGGAGCAGTACTTC. The V gene is TRBV29-1, the J gene TRBJ2-7; TRBD2 matches at 10 bases. The junction had 13 bases not matched to a gene; V was cut back by 7 bases and J by 7 bases. Germline CDR1 and CDR2: SQVTM and ANQGSEA. CDR3 length: 14 residues.

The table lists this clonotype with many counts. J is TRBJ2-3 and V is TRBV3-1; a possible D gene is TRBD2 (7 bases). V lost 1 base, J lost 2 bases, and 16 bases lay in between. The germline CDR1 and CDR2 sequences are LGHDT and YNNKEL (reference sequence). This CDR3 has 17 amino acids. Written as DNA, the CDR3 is TGTGCCAGCAGCCAAGGGGTTGGCGGGGGACACACAGATACGCAGTATTTT. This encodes CASSQGVGGGHTDTQYF.

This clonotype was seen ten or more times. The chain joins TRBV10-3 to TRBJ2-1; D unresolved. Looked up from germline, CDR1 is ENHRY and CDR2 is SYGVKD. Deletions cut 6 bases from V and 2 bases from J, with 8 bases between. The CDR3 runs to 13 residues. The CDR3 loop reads CAIRAHTYNEQFF. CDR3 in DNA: TGTGCCATCAGAGCGCACACCTACAATGAGCAGTTCTTC.

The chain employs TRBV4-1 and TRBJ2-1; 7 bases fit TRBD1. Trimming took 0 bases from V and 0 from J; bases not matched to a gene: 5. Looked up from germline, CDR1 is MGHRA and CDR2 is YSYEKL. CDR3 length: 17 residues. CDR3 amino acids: CASSQDGAGGSYNEQFF. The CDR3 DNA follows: TGCGCCAGCAGCCAAGATGGGGCAGGGGGCTCCTACAATGAGCAGTTCTTC.

The CDR3 loop is CASSTPGGTSDTQYF. DNA for the CDR3: TGTGCCAGTAGTACGCCAGGGGGAACGTCCGATACGCAGTATTTT. The chain joins TRBV19 to TRBJ2-3; 7 positions match TRBD1. Germline lookup yields CDR1 LNHDA and CDR2 SQIVND (reference sequence). The CDR3 contains 15 residues. J lost 6 bases, V lost 4 bases, and 10 bases had no gene match.

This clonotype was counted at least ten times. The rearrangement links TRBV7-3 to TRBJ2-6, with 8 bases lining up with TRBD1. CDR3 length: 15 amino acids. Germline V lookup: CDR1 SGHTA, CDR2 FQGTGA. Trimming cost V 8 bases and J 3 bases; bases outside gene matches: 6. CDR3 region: CASGRGLGGANVLTF. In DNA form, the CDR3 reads TGTGCCAGCGGCAGGGGGCTAGGTGGGGCCAACGTCCTGACTTTC.

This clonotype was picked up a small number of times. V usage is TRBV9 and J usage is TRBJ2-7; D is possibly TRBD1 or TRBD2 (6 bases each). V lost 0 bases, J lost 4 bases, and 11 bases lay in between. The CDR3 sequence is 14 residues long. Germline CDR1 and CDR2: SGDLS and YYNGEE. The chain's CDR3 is CASSVGLGGYEQYF. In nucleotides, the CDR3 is TGTGCCAGCAGCGTAGGACTAGGGGGATACGAGCAGTACTTC.

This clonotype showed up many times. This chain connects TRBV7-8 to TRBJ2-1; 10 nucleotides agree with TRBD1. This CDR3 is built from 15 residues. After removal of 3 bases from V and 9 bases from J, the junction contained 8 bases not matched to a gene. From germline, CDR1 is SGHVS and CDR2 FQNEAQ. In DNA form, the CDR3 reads TGTGCCAGCAGCTTGGGACAGGGGTTAGGCGCTGAGCAGTTCTTC. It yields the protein CASSLGQGLGAEQFF. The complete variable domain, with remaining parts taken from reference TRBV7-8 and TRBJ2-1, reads GAGVSQSPRYKVAKRGQDVALRCDPISGHVSLFWYQQALGQGPEFLTYFQNEAQLDKSGLPSDRFFAERPEGSVSTLKIQRTQQEDSAVYLCASSLGQGLGAEQFFGPGTRLTVL.

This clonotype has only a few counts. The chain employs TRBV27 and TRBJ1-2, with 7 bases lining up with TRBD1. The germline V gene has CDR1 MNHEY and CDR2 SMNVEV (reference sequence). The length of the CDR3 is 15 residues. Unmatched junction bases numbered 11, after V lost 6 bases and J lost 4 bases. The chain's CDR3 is CASRRGQSLGYGYTF. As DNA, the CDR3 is TGTGCCAGCAGGAGGGGACAGAGCCTTGGCTATGGCTACACCTTC.

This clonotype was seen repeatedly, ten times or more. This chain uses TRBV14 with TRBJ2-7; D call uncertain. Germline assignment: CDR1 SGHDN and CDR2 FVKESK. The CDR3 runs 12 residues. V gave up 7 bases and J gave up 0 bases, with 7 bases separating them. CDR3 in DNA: TGTGCCAGCATGGTGGCCTCCTACGAGCAGTACTTC. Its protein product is CASMVASYEQYF.

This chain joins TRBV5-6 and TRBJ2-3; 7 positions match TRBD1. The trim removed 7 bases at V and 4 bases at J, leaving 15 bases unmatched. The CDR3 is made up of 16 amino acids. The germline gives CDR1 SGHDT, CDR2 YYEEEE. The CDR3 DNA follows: TGTGCCAGCTCCGAGAAAGGGGGCGCTAACGCAGATACGCAGTATTTT. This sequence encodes CASSEKGGANADTQYF.

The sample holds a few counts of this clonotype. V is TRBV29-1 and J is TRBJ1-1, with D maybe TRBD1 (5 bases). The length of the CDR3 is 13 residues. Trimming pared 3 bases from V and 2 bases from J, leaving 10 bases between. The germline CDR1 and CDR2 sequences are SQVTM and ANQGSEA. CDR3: CSVDGQGNTEAFF. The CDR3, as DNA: TGCAGCGTTGATGGGCAGGGCAACACTGAAGCTTTCTTT.

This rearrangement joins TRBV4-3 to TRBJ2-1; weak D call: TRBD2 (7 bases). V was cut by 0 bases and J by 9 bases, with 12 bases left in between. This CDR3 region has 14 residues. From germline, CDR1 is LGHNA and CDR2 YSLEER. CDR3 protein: CASSQEGGVSEQFF. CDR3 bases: TGCGCCAGCAGCCAAGAAGGGGGGGTTAGTGAGCAGTTCTTC.

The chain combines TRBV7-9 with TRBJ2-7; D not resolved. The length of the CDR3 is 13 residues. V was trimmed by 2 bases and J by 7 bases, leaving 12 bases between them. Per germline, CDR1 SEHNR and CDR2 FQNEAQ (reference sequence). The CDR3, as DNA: TGTGCCAGCAGCTTAACACAGTGGCCTGAGCAGTACTTC. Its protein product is CASSLTQWPEQYF.

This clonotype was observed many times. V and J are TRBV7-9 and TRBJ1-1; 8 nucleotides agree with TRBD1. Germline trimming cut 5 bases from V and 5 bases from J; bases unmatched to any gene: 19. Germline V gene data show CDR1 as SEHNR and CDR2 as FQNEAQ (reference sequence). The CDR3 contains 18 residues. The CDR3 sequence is CASSLGLDRGRAGTEAFF. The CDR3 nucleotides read TGTGCCAGCAGCCTCGGACTCGACAGGGGACGGGCAGGGACTGAAGCTTTCTTT.

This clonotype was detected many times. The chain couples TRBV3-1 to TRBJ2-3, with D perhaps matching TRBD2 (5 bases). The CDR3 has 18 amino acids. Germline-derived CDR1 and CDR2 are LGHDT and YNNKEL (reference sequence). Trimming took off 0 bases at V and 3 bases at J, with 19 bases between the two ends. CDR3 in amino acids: CASSQDRRRPGGTDTQYF. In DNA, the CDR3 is TGTGCCAGCAGCCAAGATCGACGGAGGCCCGGCGGTACAGATACGCAGTATTTT.

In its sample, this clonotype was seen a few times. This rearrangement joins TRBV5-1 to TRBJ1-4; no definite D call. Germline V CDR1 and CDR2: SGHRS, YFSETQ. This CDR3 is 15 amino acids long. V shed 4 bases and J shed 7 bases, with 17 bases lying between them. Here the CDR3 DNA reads TGCGCCAGCAGCAGCTTAGAGGGCCCTGGTGAAAAACTGTTTTTT. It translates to CASSSLEGPGEKLFF. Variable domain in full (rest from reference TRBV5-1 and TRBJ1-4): KAGVTQTPRYLIKTRGQQVTLSCSPISGHRSVSWYQQTPGQGLQFLFEYFSETQRNKGNFPGRFSGRQFSNSRSEMNVSTLELGDSALYLCASSSLEGPGEKLFFGSGTQLSVL.

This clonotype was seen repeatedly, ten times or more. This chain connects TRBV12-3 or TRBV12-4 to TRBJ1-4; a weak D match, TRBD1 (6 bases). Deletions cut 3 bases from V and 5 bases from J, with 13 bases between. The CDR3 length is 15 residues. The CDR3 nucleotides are TGTGCCAGCAGTTTTTCGAACAGGGCCAATGAAAAACTGTTTTTT. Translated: CASSFSNRANEKLFF.

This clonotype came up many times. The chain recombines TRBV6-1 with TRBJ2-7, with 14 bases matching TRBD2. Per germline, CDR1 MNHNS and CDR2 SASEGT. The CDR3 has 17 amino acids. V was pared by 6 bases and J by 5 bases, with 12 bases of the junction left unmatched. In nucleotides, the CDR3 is TGTGCCAGCAGGCTCCTTGGGACTAGCGGGAGAGGAGACGAGCAGTACTTC. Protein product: CASRLLGTSGRGDEQYF.

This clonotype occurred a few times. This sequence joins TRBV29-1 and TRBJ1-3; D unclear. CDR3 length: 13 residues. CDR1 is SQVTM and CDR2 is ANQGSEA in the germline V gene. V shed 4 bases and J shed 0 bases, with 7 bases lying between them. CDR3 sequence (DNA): TGCAGCGTTGTAGCCAGCTCTGGAAACACCATATATTTT. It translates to CSVVASSGNTIYF.